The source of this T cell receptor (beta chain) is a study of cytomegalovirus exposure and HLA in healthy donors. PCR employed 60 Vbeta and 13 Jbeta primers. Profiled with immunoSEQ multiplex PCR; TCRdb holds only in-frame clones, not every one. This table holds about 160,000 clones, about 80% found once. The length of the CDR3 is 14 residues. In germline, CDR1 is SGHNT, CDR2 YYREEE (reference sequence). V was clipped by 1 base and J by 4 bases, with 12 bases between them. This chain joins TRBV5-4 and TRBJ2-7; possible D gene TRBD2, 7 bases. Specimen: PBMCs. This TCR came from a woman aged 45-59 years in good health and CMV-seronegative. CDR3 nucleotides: TGTGCCAGCAGCTTGTTCGGGGGGCGATACGAGCAGTACTTC. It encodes CASSLFGGRYEQYF.